This TCR beta chain comes out of a study of monozygotic twins with cystic fibrosis (dated by TCRdb to about 2021). Concerning the study at large: Barcoded libraries were prepared from roughly 3 micrograms of fragmented DNA with 15 PCR cycles. To assess genetic influence on V and J gene usage, the study compared TCR beta repertoires within and across 16 monozygotic twin pairs with cystic fibrosis. The cohort included ten female and six male twin pairs, mostly children and adolescents, aged about 2.0 to 40 years with a median of about 9 years. On the day blood was drawn, the twins' weight-for-height and FEVPerc (FEV1 disease centile) were ranked against those of the roughly 970 cohort participants. Data for three of the twin pairs had already been reported earlier in a different context. Paper-wide results and their limitations: Simpson clonality tended to be low (median roughly 0.0098), which suggests a naive-dominated repertoire, although clonality was higher in the most severely affected patients. Monozygotic CF twin pairs shared significantly more nucleotide-identical clonotypes within each pair than unrelated CF individuals shared with one another (P = 0.000026, Mann-Whitney). No association turned up between shared CDR3 numbers and age, concordance or disease severity, and the cohort was small. V gene usage was most similar to the co-twin in 13 of 16 pairs, and J usage was most similar to the co-twin in 8 of 16 pairs, which suggests genetic constraints.

TCR beta CDR3 regions were amplified by multiplex PCR using the immunoSEQ immune profiling system, following the manufacturer's instructions. Sequencing was performed on an Illumina NextSeq system. Per the original workflow: The immunoSEQ Analyzer platform handled processing of the sequence data, and clonality was calculated by taking the square root of Simpson's index of productive rearrangements. Similarity in V and J usage was measured by Jensen-Shannon distance, and OLGA was used to compute CDR3 generation probabilities. Shared CDR3 sequences were searched in the immuneACCESS database (August 2020) and in VDJdb (December 2020). This immuneACCESS table, as held by TCRdb, lists in-frame sequences with V and J called but not all clones. Of the missing ones, under half trace to an unresolved V gene in checked studies; the others have no known cause. Clone size and V and J calls were adopted from that table, with D and trimming inferred from the DNA. The sample records tens of thousands of clones, 95% to 98% of which are singletons. The ten largest make up under 0.15% of the sample.

The germline V gene gives CDR1 as SGDLS and CDR2 as YYNGEE. Trimming removed 3 bases from V and 13 bases from J, leaving 17 bases between the germline ends. The CDR3 numbers 13 residues from cysteine through phenylalanine. CDR3 DNA only is kept here, 39 bases in frame from base 1. The twin pairs came from the European Cystic Fibrosis Twin and Sibling Study Cohort, which recruited patients from over a hundred CF clinics across 14 European countries. Both zygosity and CFTR genotype were checked in-house, and zygosity was tested with multiplex PCR across nine short tandem repeat loci. Peripheral blood was sampled from each twin, and clinical parameters were recorded on the day of blood sampling. Genomic DNA was isolated from peripheral blood cells with phenol/chloroform and kept in TE buffer at 4 degrees C. In regard to this clone: Its antigen is currently not known. Base quality data are lacking; no much larger clone is found one base away.

The sample comprised blood. The clonotype comes from a girl aged 10 to 17 with cystic fibrosis. In this chain, TRBV9 is recombined with TRBJ2-1; a tentative D match to TRBD1 spans 6 bases. The CDR3 protein sequence reads: CASSDIQGSGQFF. Read as DNA, the sequence is TGTGCCAGCAGCGATATACAGGGATCGGGACAGTTCTTC. When the CDR3 is completed using the reference TRBV9 and TRBJ2-1 genes on either side, the full variable domain is DSGVTQTPKHLITATGQRVTLRCSPRSGDLSVYWYQQSLDQGLQFLIQYYNGEERAKGNILERFSAQQFPDLHSELNLSSLELGDSALYFCASSDIQGSGQFFGPGTRLTVL.